The 13 T cell receptor beta chains in this list originate from one sample, sequenced in a study of graft-versus-host responses after intestinal transplantation. Here immunoSEQ multiplex PCR was the method, and the copy in TCRdb shows in-frame clones only, minus some. The data hold more than 80,000 clones, with around 83% observed a single time. Their antigens are not known. The source material was unstimulated CD8+ T cells sorted from spleen or lymph node cells, sampled before intestinal transplant. Receptor source: a human donor who received an intestinal transplant.

This chain uses TRBV4-3 with TRBJ2-7; tentatively, D is TRBD1 (5 bases). The CDR3 sequence is 13 residues long. V dropped 3 bases and J dropped 2 bases, with 8 bases sitting between them. The germline V gene has CDR1 LGHNA and CDR2 YSLEER. CDR3 sequence reads: CASSQKGTYEQYF. The CDR3 DNA sequence: TGCGCCAGCAGCCAGAAGGGGACCTACGAGCAGTACTTC.

The rearrangement links TRBV29-1 to TRBJ2-1; D might be TRBD1 or TRBD2, each matching 5 bases. The germline V and J ends were trimmed by 2 bases and 0 bases, with 17 bases remaining between them. This CDR3 is 17 amino acids long. Germline values: CDR1 SQVTM, CDR2 ANQGSEA. In DNA form, the CDR3 reads TGCAGCGTTGAACCGAGGGGTACGCTGAGCTCCTACAATGAGCAGTTCTTC. Residues: CSVEPRGTLSSYNEQFF.

The chain uses TRBV6-6 and TRBJ2-7, with D perhaps matching TRBD1 or TRBD2 (5 bases each). V gave up 2 bases and J gave up 2 bases, with 7 bases separating them. CDR1 and CDR2 (germline): MNHNY, SVGAGI (reference sequence). This CDR3 spans 13 amino acids. The CDR3 DNA sequence: TGTGCCAGCAGTTACGGGGGAACCTACGAGCAGTACTTC. It yields the protein CASSYGGTYEQYF.

The V call is TRBV6-1, the J call TRBJ2-5; tentative D call: TRBD1 (5 bases). The ends were cut back, 4 bases at V and 1 base at J, with 22 bases in the middle. Per germline, CDR1 MNHNS and CDR2 SASEGT. The CDR3 totals 18 residues. DNA for the CDR3: TGTGCCAGCAGTGTAGGCTTGGAACAGGAAGGAGTCCAAGAGACCCAGTACTTC. Translating gives CASSVGLEQEGVQETQYF.

This chain uses TRBV10-2 with TRBJ1-2; D may be TRBD1 (5 bases). CDR1 and CDR2 from the germline V gene are WSHSY and SAAADI. The CDR3 is 12 amino acids. Trimming took off 4 bases at V and 2 bases at J, with 5 bases between the two ends. The CDR3: CASSGDNYGYTF. CDR3 in DNA: TGCGCCAGCAGTGGGGACAACTATGGCTACACCTTC.

This chain links TRBV11-2 with TRBJ1-6; D might be TRBD1 (5 bases). The CDR3 is 17 amino acids. Germline lookup yields CDR1 SGHAT and CDR2 FQNNGV. Trimming removed 4 bases at V and 7 bases at J, with 20 bases between. The CDR3 region is CASSSQGPDFLNSPLHF. For the CDR3, the DNA is TGTGCCAGCAGCTCCCAGGGCCCGGACTTTCTAAATTCACCCCTCCACTTT. The full variable domain, completed using reference TRBV11-2 and TRBJ1-6, is EAGVAQSPRYKIIEKRQSVAFWCNPISGHATLYWYQQILGQGPKLLIQFQNNGVVDDSQLPKDRFSAERLKGVDSTLKIQPAKLEDSAVYLCASSSQGPDFLNSPLHFGNGTRLTVT.

This clone was counted a few times. The same CDR3 arises from other DNA sequences in this sample as well. The chain has TRBV11-2 and TRBJ1-2, with D perhaps TRBD1 (5 bases). V lost 1 base, J lost 4 bases, and 10 bases lay in between. CDR3 length: 14 residues. CDR1 is SGHAT, CDR2 FQNNGV, per germline. For the CDR3, the DNA is TGTGCCAGCAGCTTAGGGCAGGGACTCTATGGCTACACCTTC. Protein product: CASSLGQGLYGYTF.

On this clone: The junction and the germline gene differ at one end; a read error may be behind it. Additional DNA sequences in this sample encode the identical CDR3. V usage is TRBV11-2 and J usage is TRBJ2-5; D is perhaps TRBD1 (6 bases). This CDR3 has 16 amino acids. Germline-derived CDR1 and CDR2 are SGHAT and FQNNGV. DNA of the CDR3: TGCGCCAGCAGCCGTACAGGGAGAAGAGGTGGGGAGACCCAGTACTTC. Its translation: CASSRTGRRGGETQYF. Using reference TRBV11-2 and TRBJ2-5 for the parts outside the CDR3, the full variable domain is EAGVAQSPRYKIIEKRQSVAFWCNPISGHATLYWYQQILGQGPKLLIQFQNNGVVDDSQLPKDRFSAERLKGVDSTLKIQPAKLEDSAVYLCASSRTGRRGGETQYFGPGTRLLVL.

The chain couples TRBV6-5 to TRBJ2-7; D gene ambiguous. Germline V CDR1 and CDR2: MNHEY, SVGAGI. V was clipped by 7 bases and J by 7 bases, with 11 bases between them. The CDR3 has 11 amino acids. Here the CDR3 DNA reads TGTGCCAGCACCATCAATGGGGAGCAGTACTTC. Its translation: CASTINGEQYF.

V gene TRBV6-5 combines with J gene TRBJ2-6, with D unresolved. The V gene lost 5 bases and the J gene lost 2 bases, with 4 bases spanning the gap. The CDR3 length is 13 residues. Germline V gene lookup returns CDR1 MNHEY and CDR2 SVGAGI. The CDR3 coding sequence is TGTGCCAGCAGTAGCACTGGGGCCAACGTCCTGACTTTC. This translates into CASSSTGANVLTF.

The V call is TRBV27, the J call TRBJ1-2; D remains ambiguous. Germline V CDR1 and CDR2: MNHEY, SMNVEV (reference sequence). The CDR3 consists of 17 residues. V lost 4 bases, J lost 1 base, and 19 bases lay in between. CDR3 region: CASSYLATGILNYGYTF. The CDR3 coding sequence is TGTGCCAGCAGTTATTTAGCGACGGGTATCCTTAACTATGGCTACACCTTC.

This clone was counted between two and nine times. The chain combines TRBV5-4 with TRBJ2-6, with 9 bases fitting TRBD1. There are 19 residues in the CDR3. Losses at the gene ends were 4 bases for V and 1 base for J; bases not matched to a gene: 12. Per the germline V gene, CDR1 is SGHNT and CDR2 is YYREEE (reference sequence). CDR3 protein: CASSPTRRTGDSGANVLTF. CDR3 DNA: TGTGCCAGCAGCCCCACCCGCCGGACAGGGGATTCTGGGGCCAACGTCCTGACTTTC.

V gene TRBV11-2 combines with J gene TRBJ2-7, with unresolved D. Germline V gene data show CDR1 as SGHAT and CDR2 as FQNNGV. The ends were cut back, 2 bases at V and 5 bases at J, with 10 bases in the middle. The CDR3 spans 13 residues. The CDR3 sequence is CASSLYGVNEQYF. CDR3 sequence (DNA): TGTGCCAGCAGCTTATATGGGGTTAACGAGCAGTACTTC.